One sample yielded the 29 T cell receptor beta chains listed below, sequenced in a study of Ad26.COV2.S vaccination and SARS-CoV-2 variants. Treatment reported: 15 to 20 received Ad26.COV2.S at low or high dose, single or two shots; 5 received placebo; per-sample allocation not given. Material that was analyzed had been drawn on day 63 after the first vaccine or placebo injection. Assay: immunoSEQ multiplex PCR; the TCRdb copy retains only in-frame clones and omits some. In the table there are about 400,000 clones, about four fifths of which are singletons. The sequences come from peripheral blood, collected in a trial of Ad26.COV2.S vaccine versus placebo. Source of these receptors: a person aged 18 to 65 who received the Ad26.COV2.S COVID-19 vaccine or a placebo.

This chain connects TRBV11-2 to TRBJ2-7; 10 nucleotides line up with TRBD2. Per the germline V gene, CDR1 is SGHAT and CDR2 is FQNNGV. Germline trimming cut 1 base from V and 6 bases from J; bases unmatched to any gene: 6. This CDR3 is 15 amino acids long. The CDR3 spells CASSLGVAGGFEQYF. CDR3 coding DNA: TGTGCCAGCAGCTTAGGGGTAGCGGGAGGTTTCGAGCAGTACTTC.

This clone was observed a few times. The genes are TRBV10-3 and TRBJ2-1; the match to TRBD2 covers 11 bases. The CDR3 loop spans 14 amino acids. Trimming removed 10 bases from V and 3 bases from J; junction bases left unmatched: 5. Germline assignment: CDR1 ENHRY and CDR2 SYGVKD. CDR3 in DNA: TGTGCCAGTTCCGGGACTAGCGGCTACAATGAGCAGTTCTTC. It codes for CASSGTSGYNEQFF.

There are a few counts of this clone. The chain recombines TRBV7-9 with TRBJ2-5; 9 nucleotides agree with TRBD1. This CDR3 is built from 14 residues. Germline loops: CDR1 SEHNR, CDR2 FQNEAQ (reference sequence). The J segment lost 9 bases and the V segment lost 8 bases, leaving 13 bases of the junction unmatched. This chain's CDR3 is CASFDGTGTSPQYF. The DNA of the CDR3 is TGTGCCAGCTTTGACGGGACAGGGACATCCCCCCAGTACTTC. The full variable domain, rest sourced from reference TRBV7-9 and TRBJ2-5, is DTGVSQNPRHKITKRGQNVTFRCDPISEHNRLYWYRQTLGQGPEFLTYFQNEAQLEKSRLLSDRFSAERPKGSFSTLEIQRTEQGDSAMYLCASFDGTGTSPQYFGPGTRLLVL.

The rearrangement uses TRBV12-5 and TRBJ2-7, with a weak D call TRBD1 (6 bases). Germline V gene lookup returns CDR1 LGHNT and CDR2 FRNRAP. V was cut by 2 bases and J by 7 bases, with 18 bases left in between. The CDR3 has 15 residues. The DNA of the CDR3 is TGTGCTAGTGGTTTGCCTACGCTCAGGGGCAGGGAGCAGTACTTC. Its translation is CASGLPTLRGREQYF.

The CDR3 region is CASSLTGGAFETQYF. The CDR3 region has the DNA TGTGCCAGCAGCCTGACAGGGGGCGCCTTCGAGACCCAGTACTTC. The V and J genes are TRBV11-2 and TRBJ2-5; 10 bases agree with TRBD1. Germline V gene data show CDR1 as SGHAT and CDR2 as FQNNGV. The CDR3 runs to 15 residues. The trim removed 5 bases at V and 5 bases at J, leaving 8 bases unmatched.

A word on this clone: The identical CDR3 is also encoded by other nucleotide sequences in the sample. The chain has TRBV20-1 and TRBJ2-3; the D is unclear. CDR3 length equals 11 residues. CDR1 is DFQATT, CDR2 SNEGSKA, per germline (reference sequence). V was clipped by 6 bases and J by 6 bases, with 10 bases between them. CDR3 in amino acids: CSAPHGDTQYF. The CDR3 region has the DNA TGCAGTGCCCCGCACGGGGATACGCAGTATTTT.

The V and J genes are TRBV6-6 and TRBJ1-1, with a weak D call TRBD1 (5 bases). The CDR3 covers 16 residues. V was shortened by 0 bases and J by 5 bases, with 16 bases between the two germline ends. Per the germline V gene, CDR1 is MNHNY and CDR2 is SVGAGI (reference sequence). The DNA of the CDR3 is TGTGCCAGCAGTTACTCGTTAACGGGGGGAGGGACTGAAGCTTTCTTT. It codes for CASSYSLTGGGTEAFF.

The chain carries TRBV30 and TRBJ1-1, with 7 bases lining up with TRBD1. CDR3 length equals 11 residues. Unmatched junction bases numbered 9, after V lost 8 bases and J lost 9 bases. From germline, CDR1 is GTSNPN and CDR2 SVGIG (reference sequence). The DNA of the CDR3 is TGTGCCCGTTACAGGGGATGGAAAGCTTTCTTT. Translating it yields CARYRGWKAFF.

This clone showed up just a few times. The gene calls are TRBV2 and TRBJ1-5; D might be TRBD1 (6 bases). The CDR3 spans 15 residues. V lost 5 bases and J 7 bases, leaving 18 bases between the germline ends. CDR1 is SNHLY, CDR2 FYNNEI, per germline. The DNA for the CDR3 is TGTGCCAGCAGTCCCACAGGGAGAGTAACACAGCCCCAGCATTTT. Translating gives CASSPTGRVTQPQHF.

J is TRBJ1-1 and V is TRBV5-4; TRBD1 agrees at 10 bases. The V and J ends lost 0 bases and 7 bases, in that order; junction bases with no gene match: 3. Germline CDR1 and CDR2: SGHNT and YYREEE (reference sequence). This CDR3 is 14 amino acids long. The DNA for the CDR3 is TGTGCCAGCAGCTTGGGACAGGGGGCTTATGAAGCTTTCTTT. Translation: CASSLGQGAYEAFF. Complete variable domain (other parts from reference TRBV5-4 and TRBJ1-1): ETGVTQSPTHLIKTRGQQVTLRCSSQSGHNTVSWYQQALGQGPQFIFQYYREEENGRGNFPPRFSGLQFPNYSSELNVNALELDDSALYLCASSLGQGAYEAFFGQGTRLTVV.

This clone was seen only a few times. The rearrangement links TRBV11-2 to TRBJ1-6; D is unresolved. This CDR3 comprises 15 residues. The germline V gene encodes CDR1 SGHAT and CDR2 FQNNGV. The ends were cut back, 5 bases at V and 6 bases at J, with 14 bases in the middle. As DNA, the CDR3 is TGTGCCAGCAGCCCGGGTCGGCGGATTAATTCACCCCTCCACTTT. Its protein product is CASSPGRRINSPLHF.

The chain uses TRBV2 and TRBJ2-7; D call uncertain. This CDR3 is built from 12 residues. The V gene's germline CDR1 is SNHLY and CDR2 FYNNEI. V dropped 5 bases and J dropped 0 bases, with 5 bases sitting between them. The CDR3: CASSRSSYEQYF. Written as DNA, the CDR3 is TGTGCCAGCAGTAGGAGCTCCTACGAGCAGTACTTC.

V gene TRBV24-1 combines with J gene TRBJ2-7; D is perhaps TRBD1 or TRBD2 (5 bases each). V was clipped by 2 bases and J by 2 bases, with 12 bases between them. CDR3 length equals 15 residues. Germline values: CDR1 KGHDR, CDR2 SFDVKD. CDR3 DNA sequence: TGTGCCACCAGTGATTCAGAGGGGTACCCCTACGAGCAGTACTTC. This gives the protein CATSDSEGYPYEQYF.

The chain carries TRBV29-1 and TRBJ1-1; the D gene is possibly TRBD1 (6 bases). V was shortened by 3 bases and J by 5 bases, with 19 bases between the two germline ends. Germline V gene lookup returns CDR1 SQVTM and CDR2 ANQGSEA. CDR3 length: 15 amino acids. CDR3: CSVDSWAGALTEAFF. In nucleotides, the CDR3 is TGCAGCGTTGATTCTTGGGCAGGGGCGCTGACTGAAGCTTTCTTT.

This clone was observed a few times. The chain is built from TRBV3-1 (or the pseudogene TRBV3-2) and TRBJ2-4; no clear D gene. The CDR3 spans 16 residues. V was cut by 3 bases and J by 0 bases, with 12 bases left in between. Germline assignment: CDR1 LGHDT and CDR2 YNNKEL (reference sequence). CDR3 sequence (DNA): TGTGCCAGCAGCCAGCCATTCCTCATAGCCAAAAACATTCAGTACTTC. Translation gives CASSQPFLIAKNIQYF.

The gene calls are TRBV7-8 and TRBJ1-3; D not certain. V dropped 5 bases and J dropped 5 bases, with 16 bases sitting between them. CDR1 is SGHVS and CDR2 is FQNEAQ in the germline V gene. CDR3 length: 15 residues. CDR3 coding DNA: TGTGCCAGCAGCAACGGGTGGGCGCGTAGAAACACCATATATTTT. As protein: CASSNGWARRNTIYF. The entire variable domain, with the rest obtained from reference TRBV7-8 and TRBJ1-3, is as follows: GAGVSQSPRYKVAKRGQDVALRCDPISGHVSLFWYQQALGQGPEFLTYFQNEAQLDKSGLPSDRFFAERPEGSVSTLKIQRTQQEDSAVYLCASSNGWARRNTIYFGEGSWLTVV.

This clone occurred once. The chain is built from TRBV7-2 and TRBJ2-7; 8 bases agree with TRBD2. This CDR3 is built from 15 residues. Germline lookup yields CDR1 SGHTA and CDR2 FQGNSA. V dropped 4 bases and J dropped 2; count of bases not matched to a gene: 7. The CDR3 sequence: CASSWAGGGPYEQYF. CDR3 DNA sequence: TGTGCCAGCAGCTGGGCGGGGGGAGGACCCTACGAGCAGTACTTC.

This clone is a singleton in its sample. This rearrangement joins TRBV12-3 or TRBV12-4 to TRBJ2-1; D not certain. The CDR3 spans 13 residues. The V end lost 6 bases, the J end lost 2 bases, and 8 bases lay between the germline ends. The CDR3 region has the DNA TGTGCCAGCAGCCCGAGCGCCTACAATGAGCAGTTCTTC. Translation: CASSPSAYNEQFF.

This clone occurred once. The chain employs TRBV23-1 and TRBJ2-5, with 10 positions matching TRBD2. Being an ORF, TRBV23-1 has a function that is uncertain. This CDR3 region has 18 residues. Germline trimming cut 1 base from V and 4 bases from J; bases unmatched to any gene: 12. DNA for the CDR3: TGCGCCAGCAGTCAATTACGATCAGGAGCGGGAGGGGGAGAGACCCAGTACTTC. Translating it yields CASSQLRSGAGGGETQYF.

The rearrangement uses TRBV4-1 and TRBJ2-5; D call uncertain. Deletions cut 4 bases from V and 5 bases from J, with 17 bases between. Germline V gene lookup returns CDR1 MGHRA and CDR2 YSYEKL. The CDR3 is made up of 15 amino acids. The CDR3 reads CASSLNRVGGETQYF. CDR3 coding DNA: TGCGCCAGCAGCCTCAACCGGGTGGGTGGGGAGACCCAGTACTTC.

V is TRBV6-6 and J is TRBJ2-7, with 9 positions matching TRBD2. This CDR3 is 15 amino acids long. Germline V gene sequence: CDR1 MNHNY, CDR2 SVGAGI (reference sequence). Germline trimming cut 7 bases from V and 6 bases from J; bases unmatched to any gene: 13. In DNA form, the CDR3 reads TGTGCCAGCACTTTAGCGGGAGTGTTCACCGGCGAGCAGTACTTC. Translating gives CASTLAGVFTGEQYF.

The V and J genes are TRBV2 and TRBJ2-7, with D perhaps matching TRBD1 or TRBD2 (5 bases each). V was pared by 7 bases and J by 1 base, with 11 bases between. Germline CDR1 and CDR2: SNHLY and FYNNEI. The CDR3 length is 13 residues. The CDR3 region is CASTGDGSYEQYF. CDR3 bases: TGTGCCAGCACCGGGGACGGATCCTACGAGCAGTACTTC.

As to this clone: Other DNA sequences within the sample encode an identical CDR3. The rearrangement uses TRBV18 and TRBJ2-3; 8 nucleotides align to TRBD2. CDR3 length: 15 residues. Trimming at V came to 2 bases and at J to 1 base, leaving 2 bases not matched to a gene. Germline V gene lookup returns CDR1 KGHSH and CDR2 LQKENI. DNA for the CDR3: TGTGCCAGCTCACCAACTAGCGGAGGCACAGATACGCAGTATTTT. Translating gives CASSPTSGGTDTQYF.

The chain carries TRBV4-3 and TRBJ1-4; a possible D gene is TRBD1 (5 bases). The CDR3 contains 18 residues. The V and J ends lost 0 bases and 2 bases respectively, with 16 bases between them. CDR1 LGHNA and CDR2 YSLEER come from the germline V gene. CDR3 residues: CASSQDWWDGGTNEKLFF. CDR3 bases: TGCGCCAGCAGCCAAGATTGGTGGGACGGGGGGACTAATGAAAAACTGTTTTTT.

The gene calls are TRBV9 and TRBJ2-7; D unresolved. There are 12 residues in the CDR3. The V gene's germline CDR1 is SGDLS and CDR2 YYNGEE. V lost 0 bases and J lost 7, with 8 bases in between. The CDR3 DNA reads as TGTGCCAGCAGCGTAGTAGGGAAAGAGCAGTACTTC. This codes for CASSVVGKEQYF.

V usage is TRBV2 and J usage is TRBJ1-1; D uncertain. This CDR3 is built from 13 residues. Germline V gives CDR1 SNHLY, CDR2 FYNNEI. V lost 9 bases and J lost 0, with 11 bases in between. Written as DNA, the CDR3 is TGTGCCAGTGGTCTCTCTTTGAACACTGAAGCTTTCTTT. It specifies CASGLSLNTEAFF.

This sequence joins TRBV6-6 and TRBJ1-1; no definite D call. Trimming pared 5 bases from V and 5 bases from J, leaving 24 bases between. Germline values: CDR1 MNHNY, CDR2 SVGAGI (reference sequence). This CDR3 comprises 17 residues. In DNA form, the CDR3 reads TGTGCCAGCAGTCCCCGAACCCCCAGGTACAAGGTGACTGAAGCTTTCTTT. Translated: CASSPRTPRYKVTEAFF.

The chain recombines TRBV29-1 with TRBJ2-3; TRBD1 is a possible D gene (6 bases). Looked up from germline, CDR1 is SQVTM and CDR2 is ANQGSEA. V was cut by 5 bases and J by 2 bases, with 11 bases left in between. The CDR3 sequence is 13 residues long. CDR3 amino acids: CSVHGQYTDTQYF. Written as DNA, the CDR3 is TGCAGCGTTCATGGACAGTACACAGATACGCAGTATTTT.

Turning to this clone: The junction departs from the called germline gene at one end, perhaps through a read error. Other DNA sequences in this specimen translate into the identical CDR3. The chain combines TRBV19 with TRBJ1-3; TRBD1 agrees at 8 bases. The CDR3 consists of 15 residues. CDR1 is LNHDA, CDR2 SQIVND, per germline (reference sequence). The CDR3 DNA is TGTGCTAGTAGATACGGGACAGGCTCTGGAAACACCATATATTTT. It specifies CASRYGTGSGNTIYF.